The clone carrying this T cell receptor beta chain was counted a few times. The sample comes from a study of T-cell memory formation after mild COVID-19. TCRdb re-derived calls from the 5' RACE reads in MiXCR, one entry per CDR3 protein. The sample yields about 440,000 distinct CDR3 sequences, about 19% seen once. Germline V gene data show CDR1 as SGHTA and CDR2 as FQGNSA. The CDR3 runs to 12 residues. Trimming removed 4 bases at V and 5 bases at J, with 6 bases between. This chain links TRBV7-2 with TRBJ2-4; D uncertain. The TCR sequence derives from an adult woman who had mild COVID-19 (a few samples of this study predate the infection). Cell type and time point are not known. The specimen sequenced was PBMCs or a T cell subset sorted from them (not recorded which). The CDR3 coding sequence is TGTGCCAGCAGCTACACGGAAAACATTCAGTACTTC. Translated: CASSYTENIQYF.